The sequence of this T cell receptor (beta chain) was determined in a study of CD8+CD57+ T cells in acquired aplastic anemia. Study summary: Each DNA sample taken from sorted CD4+ and CD8+ cells came to 3 to 4 ug on average.

Using genomic DNA as the template, TCR beta VDJ and CDR3 profiling was carried out. TCRdb fed the reads into MiXCR, producing one record per CDR3 protein. The sample consists of about half a million distinct CDR3 sequences, under 40% of them appearing once. Patients selected for sequencing had displayed CD8+CD57+ cell expansion by flow cytometry. As for this clonotype: At one of its ends the junction is not consistent with the germline gene, which may arise from a read error.

The V gene's germline CDR1 is SGHTA and CDR2 FQGNSA. The CDR3 is made up of 15 amino acids. The V and J genes are TRBV7-2 and TRBJ2-7, with 7 bases lining up with TRBD2. This receptor was identified in a human donor with aplastic anemia. The sequenced sample was sorted CD4+, CD8+, or CD8+CD57+ T cells (not recorded which) from PBMCs. In nucleotides, the CDR3 is TGTGCCAGCAGTTTAGGGTCTAGCGGCCCCTACGAGCAGTACTTC. Protein product: CASSLGSSGPYEQYF. The full variable domain, in which reference TRBV7-2 and TRBJ2-7 provide the parts outside the CDR3, is GAGVSQSPSNKVTEKGKDVELRCDPISGHTALYWYRQSLGQGLEFLIYFQGNSAPDKSGLPSDRFSAERTGGSVSTLTIQRTQQEDSAVYLCASSLGSSGPYEQYFGPGTRLTVT.